This entry lists 31 T cell receptor beta chains sequenced from one sample in a study of chemoradiotherapy in HPV16-positive cancers. Sequencing was performed with immunoSEQ multiplex PCR; in TCRdb, only in-frame clones are kept and a portion is missing. The profile covers under 70,000 clones, with around nine tenths appearing a single time and roughly 3% taken by the ten largest. The sequenced sample was blood, obtained from a patient who underwent chemoradiotherapy. The source is a human donor with HPV-associated anogenital cancer.

The rearrangement links TRBV18 to TRBJ2-1; TRBD2 agrees at 9 bases. The junction had 10 bases not matched to a gene; V was cut back by 3 bases and J by 7 bases. The CDR3 covers 16 residues. CDR1 is KGHSH and CDR2 is LQKENI in the germline V gene. Here the CDR3 reads CASSPPLAGERNEQFF. CDR3 DNA: TGTGCCAGCTCACCCCCCTTAGCGGGAGAAAGAAATGAGCAGTTCTTC.

J is TRBJ1-1 and V is TRBV11-2; D gene ambiguous. The CDR3 length is 14 residues. In germline, CDR1 is SGHAT, CDR2 FQNNGV. V was clipped by 5 bases and J by 1 base, with 11 bases between them. DNA for the CDR3: TGTGCCAGCAGCATAGTTCGGGGGAACACTGAAGCTTTCTTT. Translating it yields CASSIVRGNTEAFF.

The rearrangement joins TRBV7-2 to TRBJ2-3, with D possibly TRBD2 on 6 matching bases. The CDR3 sequence is 16 residues long. CDR1 and CDR2 from the germline V gene are SGHTA and FQGNSA. The V gene lost 5 bases and the J gene lost 3 bases, with 18 bases spanning the gap. The CDR3 is CASSLRDWRKTDTQYF. The CDR3 DNA reads TGTGCCAGCAGCCTCCGGGACTGGAGGAAAACAGATACGCAGTATTTT. The full variable domain, rest sourced from reference TRBV7-2 and TRBJ2-3, is GAGVSQSPSNKVTEKGKDVELRCDPISGHTALYWYRQSLGQGLEFLIYFQGNSAPDKSGLPSDRFSAERTGGSVSTLTIQRTQQEDSAVYLCASSLRDWRKTDTQYFGPGTRLTVL.

The chain employs TRBV30 and TRBJ1-5, with TRBD1 matching 9 bases. Germline values: CDR1 GTSNPN, CDR2 SVGIG (reference sequence). V lost 5 bases and J lost 3; bases outside the gene matches: 2. The CDR3 has 13 amino acids. Here the CDR3 reads CAWRTGANQPQHF. In DNA, the CDR3 is TGTGCCTGGCGGACAGGGGCCAATCAGCCCCAGCATTTT.

The V gene is TRBV30, the J gene TRBJ1-1, with D unresolved. Germline loops: CDR1 GTSNPN, CDR2 SVGIG (reference sequence). The CDR3 has 12 amino acids. Trimming left V 3 bases short and J 10 bases short, with 15 bases between. CDR3 nucleotide sequence: TGTGCCTGGAGCCCCGGCGGAGAGGGAGCTTTCTTT. This gives the protein CAWSPGGEGAFF.

J is TRBJ2-7 and V is TRBV11-2; perhaps TRBD1 as D (5 bases). Germline loops: CDR1 SGHAT, CDR2 FQNNGV. With 1 base removed from V and 6 bases from J, the gap between germline ends came to 7 bases. This CDR3 has 12 residues. CDR3 sequence reads: CASSLVRAEQYF. For the CDR3, the DNA is TGTGCCAGCAGCTTAGTCAGGGCCGAGCAGTACTTC. Using reference TRBV11-2 and TRBJ2-7 for the parts outside the CDR3, the full variable domain is EAGVAQSPRYKIIEKRQSVAFWCNPISGHATLYWYQQILGQGPKLLIQFQNNGVVDDSQLPKDRFSAERLKGVDSTLKIQPAKLEDSAVYLCASSLVRAEQYFGPGTRLTVT.

The chain joins TRBV7-8 to TRBJ2-1, with TRBD2 matching over 9 bases. CDR1 SGHVS and CDR2 FQNEAQ come from the germline V gene. Germline trimming cut 1 base from V and 8 bases from J; bases unmatched to any gene: 0. The CDR3 sequence is 13 residues long. CDR3 sequence: CASSLGGGDEQFF. The DNA of the CDR3 is TGTGCCAGCAGCTTAGGCGGGGGGGATGAGCAGTTCTTC.

This clone occurred once. The rearrangement uses TRBV19 and TRBJ2-2; D is unclear. Per the germline V gene, CDR1 is LNHDA and CDR2 is SQIVND (reference sequence). CDR3 length: 15 residues. Between the trimmed V and J ends, which lost 2 bases and 6 bases, there was a span of 13 bases. In nucleotides, the CDR3 is TGTGCCAGTAGTATAAGGTCGCCCTCGGCCGGGGAGCTGTTTTTT. As protein: CASSIRSPSAGELFF.

This chain joins TRBV4-1 and TRBJ1-2; perhaps TRBD1 as D (5 bases). The CDR3 has 14 residues. The germline V and J ends were trimmed by 3 bases and 1 base, with 9 bases remaining between them. Germline CDR1 is MGHRA and CDR2 is YSYEKL. The CDR3 DNA reads as TGCGCCAGCAGCCAGCCCGACAGTAACTATGGCTACACCTTC. Translating it yields CASSQPDSNYGYTF.

The rearrangement uses TRBV4-2 and TRBJ1-3; D possibly corresponds to TRBD1 (6 bases). Germline CDR1 reads LGHNA; CDR2 reads YNFKEQ. CDR3 length: 16 amino acids. Trimming pared 3 bases from V and 0 bases from J, leaving 12 bases between. CDR3 sequence (DNA): TGTGCCAGCAGCCACTTAGGACAGTCCTCTGGAAACACCATATATTTT. Translating it yields CASSHLGQSSGNTIYF.

This clone turned up a few times. The chain carries TRBV5-1 and TRBJ1-1; TRBD1 is a possible D gene (6 bases). Germline assignment: CDR1 SGHRS and CDR2 YFSETQ. The CDR3 sequence is 13 residues long. V shed 2 bases and J shed 6 bases, with 11 bases lying between them. The CDR3 loop reads CASSLAGGAEAFF. In DNA, the CDR3 is TGCGCCAGCAGCTTAGCCGGGGGCGCTGAAGCTTTCTTT. Complete variable domain (other parts from reference TRBV5-1 and TRBJ1-1): KAGVTQTPRYLIKTRGQQVTLSCSPISGHRSVSWYQQTPGQGLQFLFEYFSETQRNKGNFPGRFSGRQFSNSRSEMNVSTLELGDSALYLCASSLAGGAEAFFGQGTRLTVV.

The chain recombines TRBV2 with TRBJ2-1, with D perhaps matching TRBD1 (5 bases). Trimming took off 3 bases at V and 2 bases at J, with 11 bases between the two ends. Germline CDR1 SNHLY, CDR2 FYNNEI. CDR3 length equals 15 residues. Here the CDR3 DNA reads TGTGCCAGCAGTGACCCAGGGATCCCCTACAATGAGCAGTTCTTC. Amino acid sequence: CASSDPGIPYNEQFF.

V usage is TRBV28 and J usage is TRBJ1-2; D gene unclear. Germline CDR1 reads MDHEN; CDR2 reads SYDVKM. Trimming removed 4 bases at V and 8 bases at J, with 20 bases between. This CDR3 is built from 15 residues. The CDR3 here is CASSSPPGSTRGYTF. DNA of the CDR3: TGTGCCAGCAGTTCTCCCCCCGGGAGTACTAGGGGCTACACCTTC.

The J gene is TRBJ1-4, the V gene TRBV7-9; 12 bases are shared with TRBD1. This CDR3 spans 15 amino acids. With V trimmed by 4 bases and J by 8 bases, 5 bases remained unmatched. CDR1 is SEHNR, CDR2 FQNEAQ, per germline (reference sequence). CDR3 DNA: TGTGCCAGCAGCTCTTCCGGGACAGGGGGCGAAAAACTGTTTTTT. Translating gives CASSSSGTGGEKLFF. Together with reference TRBV7-9 and TRBJ1-4, the CDR3 gives the full variable domain: DTGVSQNPRHKITKRGQNVTFRCDPISEHNRLYWYRQTLGQGPEFLTYFQNEAQLEKSRLLSDRFSAERPKGSFSTLEIQRTEQGDSAMYLCASSSSGTGGEKLFFGSGTQLSVL.

The chain employs TRBV10-3 and TRBJ2-5; the match to TRBD1 covers 7 bases. The CDR3 runs to 14 residues. With V trimmed by 6 bases and J by 4 bases, 8 bases remained unmatched. Germline CDR1 reads ENHRY; CDR2 reads SYGVKD. CDR3 sequence: CAIREDRVGETQYF. The DNA for the CDR3 is TGTGCCATCAGGGAAGACAGGGTTGGAGAGACCCAGTACTTC.

The CDR3 loop is CASGLSGAVNIQYF. CDR3 nucleotides: TGTGCCAGCGGACTTTCAGGGGCCGTAAACATTCAGTACTTC. This rearrangement joins TRBV7-8 to TRBJ2-4; maybe TRBD1 (6 bases). With 8 bases removed from V and 6 bases from J, the gap between germline ends came to 17 bases. Germline CDR1 SGHVS, CDR2 FQNEAQ. CDR3 length: 14 amino acids.

To note about this clone: An end of the junction differs from the germline gene, which may be a read error. V usage is TRBV7-7 and J usage is TRBJ2-3, with 7 bases matching TRBD2. The CDR3 contains 15 residues. In germline, CDR1 is SSHAT, CDR2 FNYEAQ (reference sequence). The CDR3 spells CASSSLPGGTDTQYF. CDR3 sequence (DNA): TGTGCTAGCAGCTCATTACCCGGGGGGACAGATACGCAGTATTTT.

CDR3 coding DNA: TGCGCCAGCAGCTTGGGGGACAGGGGTTATGGCTACACCTTC. It yields the protein CASSLGDRGYGYTF. The chain joins TRBV5-1 to TRBJ1-2; TRBD1 aligns across 10 bases. The CDR3 loop spans 14 amino acids. The V segment lost 0 bases and the J segment 5 bases; nucleotides outside the gene matches: 1. Per germline, CDR1 SGHRS and CDR2 YFSETQ.

The chain is built from TRBV5-1 and TRBJ1-6; D is perhaps TRBD1 (6 bases). V was trimmed by 0 bases and J by 5 bases, leaving 15 bases between them. Germline V gene data show CDR1 as SGHRS and CDR2 as YFSETQ. The CDR3 totals 17 residues. The CDR3 is CASSLGLQGRDNSPLHF. CDR3 bases: TGCGCCAGCAGCTTGGGTCTACAGGGAAGGGATAATTCACCCCTCCACTTT.

DNA of the CDR3: TGTGCCAGTAGAAGGTCCACAGGGTCGAACTACGAGCAGTACTTC. This sequence encodes CASRRSTGSNYEQYF. V usage is TRBV19 and J usage is TRBJ2-7; possible D gene TRBD1, 6 bases. The CDR3 has 15 amino acids. CDR1 LNHDA and CDR2 SQIVND come from the germline V gene (reference sequence). Trimming pared 6 bases from V and 3 bases from J, leaving 18 bases between.

The V gene is TRBV11-2, the J gene TRBJ2-7; 8 nucleotides line up with TRBD2. V shed 5 bases and J 2 bases; nucleotides not matched to a gene: 8. The length of the CDR3 is 15 residues. The V gene's germline CDR1 is SGHAT and CDR2 FQNNGV. The CDR3 DNA sequence: TGTGCCAGCAGCCAACGCGGGGGGCCCACCTACGAGCAGTACTTC. Translation gives CASSQRGGPTYEQYF.

The genes are TRBV11-1 and TRBJ2-7; D gene uncertain. Per germline, CDR1 SGHAT and CDR2 FQDESV (reference sequence). The CDR3 sequence is 14 residues long. Trimming pared 5 bases from V and 0 bases from J, leaving 11 bases between. Here the CDR3 reads CASSPLPNSYEQYF. In DNA, the CDR3 is TGTGCCAGCAGCCCACTTCCCAACTCCTACGAGCAGTACTTC.

The table lists this clone with a few counts. This chain joins TRBV7-8 and TRBJ2-7, with TRBD1 matching 10 bases. Germline loops: CDR1 SGHVS, CDR2 FQNEAQ. With V trimmed by 0 bases and J by 4 bases, 6 bases remained unmatched. The CDR3 sequence is 16 residues long. The CDR3 region has the DNA TGTGCCAGCAGCTTAGCGCATGACAGGGGGCGATACGAGCAGTACTTC. It yields the protein CASSLAHDRGRYEQYF.

The rearrangement links TRBV19 to TRBJ1-2; the match to TRBD1 covers 8 bases. The CDR3 runs to 14 residues. Per the germline V gene, CDR1 is LNHDA and CDR2 is SQIVND (reference sequence). V lost 7 bases and J lost 6; bases outside the gene matches: 10. The CDR3 loop reads CASTYSTGADGYTF. DNA for the CDR3: TGTGCCAGTACCTACTCGACAGGGGCGGATGGCTACACCTTC.

This sequence joins TRBV30 and TRBJ1-1; D call uncertain. This CDR3 has 12 amino acids. CDR1 is GTSNPN and CDR2 is SVGIG in the germline V gene (reference sequence). V shed 3 bases and J shed 5 bases, with 10 bases lying between them. DNA of the CDR3: TGTGCCTGGAGCGATGGTAGGACTGAAGCTTTCTTT. Its protein is CAWSDGRTEAFF.

CDR3 amino acids: CASSKGDSFNYGYTF. CDR3 DNA sequence: TGTGCCAGCAGCAAAGGGGACAGCTTTAACTATGGCTACACCTTC. V usage is TRBV21-1 and J usage is TRBJ1-2; the table names TRBD1, a call not compared with the DNA. TRBV21-1 is tagged as a pseudogene. The CDR3 runs to 15 residues.

V is TRBV7-6 and J is TRBJ2-7; 7 nucleotides line up with TRBD1. CDR3 size: 14 residues. Losses at the gene ends were 4 bases for V and 1 base for J; bases not matched to a gene: 4. Germline V lookup: CDR1 SGHVS, CDR2 FNYEAQ. CDR3: CASSSTGTSYEQYF. CDR3 sequence (DNA): TGTGCCAGCAGCTCGACAGGGACATCCTACGAGCAGTACTTC. Looking up the rest from reference TRBV7-6 and TRBJ2-7 gives the full variable domain: GAGVSQSPRYKVTKRGQDVALRCDPISGHVSLYWYRQALGQGPEFLTYFNYEAQQDKSGLPNDRFSAERPEGSISTLTIQRTEQRDSAMYRCASSSTGTSYEQYFGPGTRLTVT.

For this clone: Other DNA sequences in the sample encode the same CDR3. The rearrangement uses TRBV7-2 and TRBJ2-2; 10 positions match TRBD1. Losses at the gene ends were 5 bases for V and 5 bases for J; bases not matched to a gene: 14. The CDR3 has 18 residues. CDR1 and CDR2 (germline): SGHTA, FQGNSA. In nucleotides, the CDR3 is TGTGCCAGCAGCCCCCGGACAGGGGGGTATCGATCTACCGGGGAGCTGTTTTTT. It specifies CASSPRTGGYRSTGELFF.

The V gene is TRBV6-1, the J gene TRBJ1-6, with no clear D. The CDR3 is made up of 11 amino acids. CDR1 is MNHNS and CDR2 is SASEGT in the germline V gene. V lost 4 bases and J lost 14, with 9 bases in between. The CDR3 reads CASSAPRSLHF. The CDR3 DNA follows: TGTGCCAGCAGTGCCCCCAGGTCCCTCCACTTT.

The rearrangement links TRBV15 to TRBJ2-4, with TRBD1 identical over 7 bases. The CDR3 length is 16 residues. V was clipped by 0 bases and J by 3 bases; unmatched bases: 5. Germline V lookup: CDR1 LNHNV, CDR2 YYDKDF (reference sequence). CDR3 coding DNA: TGTGCCACCAGCAGAGAAGGGTCAGGGGGCAAAAACATTCAGTACTTC. Protein product: CATSREGSGGKNIQYF.

The chain uses TRBV15 and TRBJ1-6; TRBD1 might be the D (6 bases). V was shortened by 0 bases and J by 7 bases, with 13 bases between the two germline ends. CDR1 is LNHNV, CDR2 YYDKDF, per germline (reference sequence). The CDR3 runs 16 residues. For the CDR3, the DNA is TGTGCCACCAGCAGAGATCAAGGGGGAGGGAATTCACCCCTCCACTTT. Its protein is CATSRDQGGGNSPLHF.